This T cell receptor beta chain was identified during a study of CD8+CD57+ T cells in acquired aplastic anemia. Overall study results and limits: The number of CD8+ CDR3 sequences shared by patients and controls was around 30.

The TCR beta profiling, which covered VDJ combination and CDR3 sequence, was carried out using genomic DNA as the template. TCRdb used MiXCR to reprocess the reads, holding one entry per CDR3 protein. This repertoire shows 150,000 to 200,000 distinct CDR3 sequences, less than 60% found once; its top ten account for 1.1%. On this clonotype itself: Its cognate antigen is unknown.

Patients chosen for sequencing had shown CD8+CD57+ cell expansion by flow cytometry. The specimen sequenced was sorted CD4+, CD8+, or CD8+CD57+ T cells (not recorded which) from PBMCs. The receptor comes from a human donor with aplastic anemia.

DNA of the CDR3: TGTGCCAGTCTGGGTCGGGAGGGTGCCCACGAGCAGTACTTC. It encodes CASLGREGAHEQYF. The V gene is TRBV10-3, the J gene TRBJ2-7, with 8 bases identical to TRBD2. Germline V lookup: CDR1 ENHRY, CDR2 SYGVKD. This CDR3 is 14 amino acids long. V lost 10 bases and J lost 5; bases outside the gene matches: 13.